This T cell receptor beta chain was identified during a study of cytomegalovirus exposure and HLA in healthy donors. The PCR used 60 Vbeta and 13 Jbeta primers. This table comes from immunoSEQ multiplex PCR, and its TCRdb copy is limited to in-frame clones, with some not included. The ten top clones account for 1.3%, within a sample of fewer than 200,000 clones. Germline V gives CDR1 SGHTA, CDR2 FQGTGA. V was trimmed by 2 bases and J by 3 bases, leaving 13 bases between them. This CDR3 region has 16 residues. Healthy bone marrow donors formed the donor group. Sequenced input: PBMCs. The receptor was isolated from a woman in her fifties or sixties in good health and CMV-seronegative. The chain links TRBV7-3 to TRBJ2-2; D ambiguous. CDR3 protein: CASSLVRARYTGELFF. In DNA form, the CDR3 reads TGTGCCAGCAGCTTAGTTCGAGCCCGGTACACCGGGGAGCTGTTTTTT.